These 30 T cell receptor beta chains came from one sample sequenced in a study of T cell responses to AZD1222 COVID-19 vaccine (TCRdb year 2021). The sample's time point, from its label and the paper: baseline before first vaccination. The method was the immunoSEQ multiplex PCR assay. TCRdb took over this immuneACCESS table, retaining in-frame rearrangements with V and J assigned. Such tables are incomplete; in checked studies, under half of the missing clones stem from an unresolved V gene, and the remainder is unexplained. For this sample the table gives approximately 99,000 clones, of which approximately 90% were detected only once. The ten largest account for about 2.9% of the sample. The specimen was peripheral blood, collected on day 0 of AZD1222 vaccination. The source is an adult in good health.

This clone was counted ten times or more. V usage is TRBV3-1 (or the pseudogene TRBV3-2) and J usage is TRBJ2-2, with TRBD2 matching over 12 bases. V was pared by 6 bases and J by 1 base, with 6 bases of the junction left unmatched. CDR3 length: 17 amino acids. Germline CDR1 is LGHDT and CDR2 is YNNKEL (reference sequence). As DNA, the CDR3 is TGTGCCAGCAGTCCCCGGACTAGCGGGGAGAACACCGGGGAGCTGTTTTTT. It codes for CASSPRTSGENTGELFF.

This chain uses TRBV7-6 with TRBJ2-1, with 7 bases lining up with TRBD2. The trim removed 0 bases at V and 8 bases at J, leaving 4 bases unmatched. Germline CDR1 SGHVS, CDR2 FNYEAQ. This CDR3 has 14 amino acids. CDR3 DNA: TGTGCCAGCAGCTTAGCGGGAGGGCCTGATGAGCAGTTCTTC. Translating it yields CASSLAGGPDEQFF.

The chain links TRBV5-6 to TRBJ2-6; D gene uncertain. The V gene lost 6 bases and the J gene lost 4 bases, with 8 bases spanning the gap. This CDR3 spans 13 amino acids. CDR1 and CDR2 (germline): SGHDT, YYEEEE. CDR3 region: CASTPAGANVLTF. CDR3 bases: TGTGCCAGCACCCCCGCCGGGGCCAACGTCCTGACTTTC. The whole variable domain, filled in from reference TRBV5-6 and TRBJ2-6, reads DAGVTQSPTHLIKTRGQQVTLRCSPKSGHDTVSWYQQALGQGPQFIFQYYEEEERQRGNFPDRFSGHQFPNYSSELNVNALLLGDSALYLCASTPAGANVLTFGAGSRLTVL.

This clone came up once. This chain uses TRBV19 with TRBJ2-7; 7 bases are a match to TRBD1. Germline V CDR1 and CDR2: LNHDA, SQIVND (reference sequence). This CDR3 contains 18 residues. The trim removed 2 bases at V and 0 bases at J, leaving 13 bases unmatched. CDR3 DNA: TGTGCCAGTAGTATAAATCGGACAGGCTTCCCCCCCTCCTACGAGCAGTACGTC. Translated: CASSINRTGFPPSYEQYV.

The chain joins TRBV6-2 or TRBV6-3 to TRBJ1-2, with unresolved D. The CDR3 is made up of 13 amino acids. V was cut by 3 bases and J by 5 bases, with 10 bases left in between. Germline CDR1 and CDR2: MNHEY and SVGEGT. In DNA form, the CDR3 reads TGTGCCAGCAGTTATGGGAGAGGTTATGGCTACACCTTC. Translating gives CASSYGRGYGYTF.

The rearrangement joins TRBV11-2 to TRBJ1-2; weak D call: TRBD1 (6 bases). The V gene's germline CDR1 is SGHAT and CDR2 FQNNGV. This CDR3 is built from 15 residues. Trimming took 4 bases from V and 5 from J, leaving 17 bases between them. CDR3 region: CASSSNRVVGYGYTF. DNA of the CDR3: TGTGCCAGCAGCTCGAACAGGGTTGTCGGGTATGGCTACACCTTC.

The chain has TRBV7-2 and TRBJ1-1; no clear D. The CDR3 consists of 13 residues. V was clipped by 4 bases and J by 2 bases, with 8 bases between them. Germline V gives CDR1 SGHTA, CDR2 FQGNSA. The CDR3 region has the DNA TGTGCCAGCAGCTCCCGTTTTAACACTGAAGCTTTCTTT. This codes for CASSSRFNTEAFF.

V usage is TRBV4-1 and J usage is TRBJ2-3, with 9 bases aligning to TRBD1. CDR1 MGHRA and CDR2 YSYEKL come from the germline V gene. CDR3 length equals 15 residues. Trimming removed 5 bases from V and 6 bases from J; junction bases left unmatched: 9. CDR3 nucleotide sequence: TGCGCCAGCAGCACGCCGGGACAGGGAGGGGATACGCAGTATTTT. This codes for CASSTPGQGGDTQYF.

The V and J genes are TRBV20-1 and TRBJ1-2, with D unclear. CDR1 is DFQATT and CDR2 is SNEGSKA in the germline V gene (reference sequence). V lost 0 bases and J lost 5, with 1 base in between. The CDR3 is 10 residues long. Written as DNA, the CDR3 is TGCAGTGCTAGAGATTATGGCTACACCTTC. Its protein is CSARDYGYTF.

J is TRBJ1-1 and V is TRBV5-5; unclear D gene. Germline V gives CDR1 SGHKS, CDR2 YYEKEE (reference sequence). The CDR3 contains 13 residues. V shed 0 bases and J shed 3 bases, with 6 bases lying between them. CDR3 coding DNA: TGTGCCAGCAGCTTGGACCCATACACTGAAGCTTTCTTT. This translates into CASSLDPYTEAFF.

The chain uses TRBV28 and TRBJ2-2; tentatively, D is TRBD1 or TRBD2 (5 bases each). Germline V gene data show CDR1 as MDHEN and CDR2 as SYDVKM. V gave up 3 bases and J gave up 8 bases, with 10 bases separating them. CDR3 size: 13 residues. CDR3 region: CASSFGGRGELFF. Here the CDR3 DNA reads TGTGCCAGCAGTTTTGGGGGACGGGGGGAGCTGTTTTTT. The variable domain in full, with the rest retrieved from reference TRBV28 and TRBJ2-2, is DVKVTQSSRYLVKRTGEKVFLECVQDMDHENMFWYRQDPGLGLRLIYFSYDVKMKEKGDIPEGYSVSREKKERFSLILESASTNQTSMYLCASSFGGRGELFFGEGSRLTVL.

CDR3 sequence (DNA): TGTGCCAGCAGCGCGGGGTGGGGTAACACTGAAGCTTTCTTT. It is translated as CASSAGWGNTEAFF. This chain joins TRBV9 and TRBJ1-1; D call uncertain. The CDR3 has 14 residues. Trimming stripped 3 bases from V and 2 bases from J, with 11 bases between. The germline gives CDR1 SGDLS, CDR2 YYNGEE.

The CDR3 bases are TGTGCCAGCAGTCCACAGGGGGCGAATCAGCCCCAGCATTTT. Protein: CASSPQGANQPQHF. The gene calls are TRBV6-5 and TRBJ1-5; 9 nucleotides match TRBD1. This CDR3 spans 14 amino acids. J was trimmed by 4 bases and V by 5 bases; bases with no gene match: 3. Germline CDR1 MNHEY, CDR2 SVGAGI.

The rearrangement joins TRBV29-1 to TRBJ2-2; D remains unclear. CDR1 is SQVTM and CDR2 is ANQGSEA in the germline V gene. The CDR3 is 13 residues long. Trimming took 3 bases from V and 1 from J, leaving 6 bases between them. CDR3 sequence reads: CSVDKQNTGELFF. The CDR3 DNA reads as TGCAGCGTTGATAAACAGAACACCGGGGAGCTGTTTTTT.

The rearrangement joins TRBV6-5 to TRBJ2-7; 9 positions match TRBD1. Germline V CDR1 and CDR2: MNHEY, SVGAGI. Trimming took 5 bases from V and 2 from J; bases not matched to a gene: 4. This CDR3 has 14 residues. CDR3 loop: CASSSRDRAYEQYF. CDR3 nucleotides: TGTGCCAGCAGTAGCCGGGACAGGGCCTACGAGCAGTACTTC.

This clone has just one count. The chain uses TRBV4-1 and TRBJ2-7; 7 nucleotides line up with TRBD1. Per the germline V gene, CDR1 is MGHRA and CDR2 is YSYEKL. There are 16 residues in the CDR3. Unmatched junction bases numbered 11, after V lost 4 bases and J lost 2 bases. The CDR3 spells CASSLRDSRNPYEQYF. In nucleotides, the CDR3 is TGCGCCAGCAGCCTCAGGGACAGCCGGAACCCCTACGAGCAGTACTTC.

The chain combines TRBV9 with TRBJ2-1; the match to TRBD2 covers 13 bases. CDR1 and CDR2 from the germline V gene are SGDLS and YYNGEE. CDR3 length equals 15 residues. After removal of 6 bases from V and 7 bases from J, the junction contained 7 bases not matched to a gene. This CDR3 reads CASTRLAGGLNEQFF. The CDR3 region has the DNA TGTGCCAGCACTCGACTAGCGGGAGGACTTAATGAGCAGTTCTTC. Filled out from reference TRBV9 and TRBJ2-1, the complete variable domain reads DSGVTQTPKHLITATGQRVTLRCSPRSGDLSVYWYQQSLDQGLQFLIQYYNGEERAKGNILERFSAQQFPDLHSELNLSSLELGDSALYFCASTRLAGGLNEQFFGPGTRLTVL.

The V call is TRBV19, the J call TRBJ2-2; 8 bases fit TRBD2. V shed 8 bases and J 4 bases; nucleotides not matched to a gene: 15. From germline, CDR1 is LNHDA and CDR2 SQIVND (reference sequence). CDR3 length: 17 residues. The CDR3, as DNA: TGTGCCAGTTCCCAGGCTACGGGGGGGGCCATCACCGGGGAGCTGTTTTTT. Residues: CASSQATGGAITGELFF.

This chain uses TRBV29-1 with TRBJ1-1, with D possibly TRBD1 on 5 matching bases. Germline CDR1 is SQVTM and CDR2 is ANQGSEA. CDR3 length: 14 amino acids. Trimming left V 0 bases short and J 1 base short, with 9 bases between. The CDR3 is CSVEDVRGNTEAFF. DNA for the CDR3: TGCAGCGTTGAAGATGTAAGGGGGAACACTGAAGCTTTCTTT.

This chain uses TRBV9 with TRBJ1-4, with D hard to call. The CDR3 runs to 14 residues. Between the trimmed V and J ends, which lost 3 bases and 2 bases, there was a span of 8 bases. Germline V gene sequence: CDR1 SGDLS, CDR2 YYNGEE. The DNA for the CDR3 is TGTGCCAGCAGCGCCGCTTCGACTAATGAAAAACTGTTTTTT. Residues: CASSAASTNEKLFF.

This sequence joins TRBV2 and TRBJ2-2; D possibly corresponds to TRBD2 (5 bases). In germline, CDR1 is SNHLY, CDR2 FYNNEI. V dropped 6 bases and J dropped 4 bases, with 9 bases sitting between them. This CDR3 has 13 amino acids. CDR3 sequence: CASSVAFTGELFF. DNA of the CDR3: TGTGCCAGCAGCGTAGCGTTCACCGGGGAGCTGTTTTTT.

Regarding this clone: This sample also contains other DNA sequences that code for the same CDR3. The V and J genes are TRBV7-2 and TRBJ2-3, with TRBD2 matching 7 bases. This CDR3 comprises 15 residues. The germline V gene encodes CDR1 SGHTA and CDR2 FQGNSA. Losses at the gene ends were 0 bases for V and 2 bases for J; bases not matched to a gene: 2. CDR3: CASSLAGGYTDTQYF. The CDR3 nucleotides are TGTGCCAGCAGCTTAGCGGGAGGGTACACAGATACGCAGTATTTT.

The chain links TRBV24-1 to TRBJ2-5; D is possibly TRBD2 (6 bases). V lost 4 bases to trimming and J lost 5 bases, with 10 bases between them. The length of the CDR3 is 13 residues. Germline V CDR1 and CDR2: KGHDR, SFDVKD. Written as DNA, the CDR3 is TGTGCCACCAGTGAAGGAGGGGATGAGACCCAGTACTTC. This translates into CATSEGGDETQYF.

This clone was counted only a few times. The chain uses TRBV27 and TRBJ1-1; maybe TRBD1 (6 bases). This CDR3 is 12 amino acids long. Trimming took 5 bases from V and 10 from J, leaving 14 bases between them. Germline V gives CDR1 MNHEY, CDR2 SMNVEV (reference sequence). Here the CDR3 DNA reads TGTGCCAGCAGTGTACAGGGTTTGGGAGCTTTCTTT. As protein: CASSVQGLGAFF.

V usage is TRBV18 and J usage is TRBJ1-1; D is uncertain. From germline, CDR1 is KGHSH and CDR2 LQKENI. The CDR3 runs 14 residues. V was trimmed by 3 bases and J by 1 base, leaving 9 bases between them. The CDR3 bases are TGTGCCAGCTCACCTCCCATTAAGAACACTGAAGCTTTCTTT. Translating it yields CASSPPIKNTEAFF.

DNA for the CDR3: TGTGCCAGCTCCGGAGACATGACCAAAAGCGGGGGCTACACCTTC. Its protein product is CASSGDMTKSGGYTF. J is TRBJ1-2 and V is TRBV18; D unclear. Trimming pared 6 bases from V and 8 bases from J, leaving 22 bases between. The CDR3 covers 15 residues. Per the germline V gene, CDR1 is KGHSH and CDR2 is LQKENI. The full variable domain, its missing parts supplied by reference TRBV18 and TRBJ1-2, is NAGVMQNPRHLVRRRGQEARLRCSPMKGHSHVYWYRQLPEEGLKFMVYLQKENIIDESGMPKERFSAEFPKEGPSILRIQQVVRGDSAAYFCASSGDMTKSGGYTFGSGTRLTVV.

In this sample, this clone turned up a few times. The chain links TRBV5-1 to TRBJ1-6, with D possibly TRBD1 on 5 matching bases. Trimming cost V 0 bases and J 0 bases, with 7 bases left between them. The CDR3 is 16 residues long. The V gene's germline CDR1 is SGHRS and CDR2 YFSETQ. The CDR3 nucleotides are TGCGCCAGCAGCTTGGACGACAGCTCCTATAATTCACCCCTCCACTTT. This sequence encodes CASSLDDSSYNSPLHF.

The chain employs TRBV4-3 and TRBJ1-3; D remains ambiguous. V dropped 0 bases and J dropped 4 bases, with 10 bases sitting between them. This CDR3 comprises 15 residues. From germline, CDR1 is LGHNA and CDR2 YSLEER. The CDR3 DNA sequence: TGCGCCAGCAGCCAAGATGATAGGGCAGGAAACACCATATATTTT. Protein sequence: CASSQDDRAGNTIYF.

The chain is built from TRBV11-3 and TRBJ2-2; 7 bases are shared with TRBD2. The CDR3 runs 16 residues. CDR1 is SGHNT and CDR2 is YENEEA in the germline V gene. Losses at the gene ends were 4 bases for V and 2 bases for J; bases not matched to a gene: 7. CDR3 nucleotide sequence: TGTGCCAGCAGCTCCCGGGGGGACCACAACACCGGGGAGCTGTTTTTT. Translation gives CASSSRGDHNTGELFF.

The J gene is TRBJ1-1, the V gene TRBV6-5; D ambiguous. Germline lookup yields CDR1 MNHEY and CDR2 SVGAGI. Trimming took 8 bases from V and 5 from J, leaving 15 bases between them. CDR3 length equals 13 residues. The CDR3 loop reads CASSQSLGTEAFF. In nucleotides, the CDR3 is TGTGCCAGCTCCCAATCCCTCGGGACTGAAGCTTTCTTT.